These 28 T cell receptor beta chains were all obtained from the same sample, sequenced in a study of PD-1 blockade in classical Hodgkin lymphoma. Time point in this sample: cycle 4 day 1 (C4D1), after 5 to 7 weeks of nivolumab. All patients experienced relapse after autologous stem cell transplantation, and brentuximab vedotin exposure was variable. Some clones are missing from TCRdb's copy, which holds only in-frame ones; the method was immunoSEQ multiplex PCR. This sample has about 7,200 clones; nearly 85% occur once, and the top ten carry under 30%. Sample: peripheral blood mononuclear cells (PBMCs), taken before the fourth cycle of nivolumab. The receptors originated from a human donor with classical Hodgkin lymphoma.

The chain carries TRBV2 and TRBJ1-6; no clear D gene. The germline V and J ends were trimmed by 5 bases and 0 bases, with 5 bases remaining between them. This CDR3 has 14 amino acids. Germline V lookup: CDR1 SNHLY, CDR2 FYNNEI. The CDR3: CASSPSSYNSPLHF. CDR3 DNA: TGTGCCAGCAGTCCTTCCTCCTATAATTCACCCCTCCACTTT. Full variable domain (rest looked up from reference TRBV2 and TRBJ1-6): EPEVTQTPSHQVTQMGQEVILRCVPISNHLYFYWYRQILGQKVEFLVSFYNNEISEKSEIFDDQFSVERPDGSNFTLKIRSTKLEDSAMYFCASSPSSYNSPLHFGNGTRLTVT.

The rearrangement links TRBV6-5 to TRBJ2-5, with D possibly matching TRBD2 (6 bases). The end of the DNA fits TRBJ2-7 better, so the J call may be wrong. Per the germline V gene, CDR1 is MNHEY and CDR2 is SVGAGI. The CDR3 totals 15 residues. CDR3 loop: CASCSGTPDSYEQYF. The CDR3 DNA reads TGTGCCAGCTGCTCCGGGACTCCTGACTCCTACGAGCAGTACTTC.

The chain uses TRBV6-8 and TRBJ2-5, with 15 bases fitting TRBD2. CDR1 MNHGY and CDR2 SAAAGT come from the germline V gene. CDR3 length: 16 residues. Unmatched junction bases numbered 7, after V lost 6 bases and J lost 5 bases. The CDR3 is CASSRTSGGVFETQYF. The CDR3 nucleotides are TGTGCCAGCAGCAGGACTAGCGGGGGGGTGTTTGAGACCCAGTACTTC.

This clone was counted a single time. The chain couples TRBV18 to TRBJ2-7; 7 bases are a match to TRBD1. V lost 2 bases, J lost 2 bases, and 12 bases stayed unmatched. The CDR3 length is 17 residues. Germline V gives CDR1 KGHSH, CDR2 LQKENI. The chain's CDR3 is CASSPTLFSGQPYEQYF. The DNA of the CDR3 is TGTGCCAGCTCACCAACGCTATTTTCGGGACAGCCCTACGAGCAGTACTTC.

The chain recombines TRBV13 with TRBJ1-1; D gene ambiguous. The germline V gene has CDR1 PRHDT and CDR2 FYEKMQ (reference sequence). The CDR3 is made up of 13 amino acids. V shed 1 base and J shed 3 bases, with 6 bases lying between them. The CDR3 here is CASSLEWDTEAFF. CDR3 nucleotides: TGTGCCAGCAGCTTAGAATGGGACACTGAAGCTTTCTTT.

This sequence joins TRBV2 and TRBJ2-1, with 9 bases lining up with TRBD2. The CDR3 covers 14 residues. Per germline, CDR1 SNHLY and CDR2 FYNNEI. V trimming: 6 bases; J trimming: 6 bases; junction bases outside the gene matches: 6. The chain's CDR3 is CASSVRLAVNEQFF. CDR3 nucleotide sequence: TGTGCCAGCAGCGTACGACTAGCGGTCAATGAGCAGTTCTTC.

The chain employs TRBV7-2 and TRBJ1-5; D uncertain. Germline V gives CDR1 SGHTA, CDR2 FQGNSA. The ends were cut back, 8 bases at V and 5 bases at J, with 7 bases in the middle. CDR3 size: 11 residues. CDR3 residues: CASGVDQPQHF. The DNA of the CDR3 is TGTGCCAGCGGGGTTGATCAGCCCCAGCATTTT. Filled out from reference TRBV7-2 and TRBJ1-5, the complete variable domain reads GAGVSQSPSNKVTEKGKDVELRCDPISGHTALYWYRQSLGQGLEFLIYFQGNSAPDKSGLPSDRFSAERTGGSVSTLTIQRTQQEDSAVYLCASGVDQPQHFGDGTRLSIL.

The V and J genes are TRBV6-5 and TRBJ2-1; 13 nucleotides match TRBD2. V shed 7 bases, J shed 6 bases, and the junction held 3 bases outside the gene matches. The CDR3 has 14 residues. Germline loops: CDR1 MNHEY, CDR2 SVGAGI. CDR3 DNA: TGTGCCAGCACACTAGCGGGGGGGCTCAATGAGCAGTTCTTC. Encoded protein: CASTLAGGLNEQFF.

The V and J genes are TRBV5-1 and TRBJ2-3, with D possibly matching TRBD1 (5 bases). Germline V gene lookup returns CDR1 SGHRS and CDR2 YFSETQ. V lost 3 bases to trimming and J lost 6 bases, with 23 bases between them. CDR3 length: 17 residues. CDR3 in DNA: TGCGCCAGCAGCTCCCGCCCGACAGCTGGTATAGGGGATACGCAGTATTTT. Protein sequence: CASSSRPTAGIGDTQYF.

The V gene is TRBV19, the J gene TRBJ1-4; D call uncertain. Trimming took off 5 bases at V and 4 bases at J, with 14 bases between the two ends. Germline CDR1 is LNHDA and CDR2 is SQIVND (reference sequence). The CDR3 length is 15 residues. Here the CDR3 reads CASSPRELLNEKLFF. The CDR3 nucleotides are TGTGCCAGTAGTCCCCGGGAGCTACTTAATGAAAAACTGTTTTTT.

This clone is medium-sized (0.01 to 0.1%) within its sample. V is TRBV30 and J is TRBJ1-5; TRBD1 might be the D (5 bases). The germline V gene has CDR1 GTSNPN and CDR2 SVGIG (reference sequence). V lost 2 bases and J lost 0, with 14 bases in between. The CDR3 is made up of 16 amino acids. Written as DNA, the CDR3 is TGTGCCTGGAGTAGGGGACCGAACCCTAGCAATCAGCCCCAGCATTTT. Translation: CAWSRGPNPSNQPQHF.

V gene TRBV10-3 combines with J gene TRBJ2-2, with D possibly TRBD2 on 7 matching bases. The germline V gene encodes CDR1 ENHRY and CDR2 SYGVKD. V lost 7 bases and J lost 4, with 13 bases in between. CDR3 length: 14 amino acids. The CDR3 DNA follows: TGTGCCATCAATAAGGGGGGGATCACCGGGGAGCTGTTTTTT. Residues: CAINKGGITGELFF.

The CDR3 coding sequence is TGTGCCAGTATGGCTAGCGGGGGGGCCTTGCTCACCGGGGAGCTGTTTTTT. This codes for CASMASGGALLTGELFF. The V gene is TRBV19, the J gene TRBJ2-2; TRBD2 matches at 12 bases. This CDR3 is built from 17 residues. Losses at the gene ends were 7 bases for V and 4 bases for J; bases not matched to a gene: 10. From germline, CDR1 is LNHDA and CDR2 SQIVND (reference sequence).

The chain recombines TRBV5-4 with TRBJ2-5; D possibly corresponds to TRBD2 (5 bases). Trimming took off 0 bases at V and 5 bases at J, with 14 bases between the two ends. This CDR3 spans 15 amino acids. Germline V gene sequence: CDR1 SGHNT, CDR2 YYREEE (reference sequence). The CDR3 spells CASSLGLPVGETQYF. The CDR3 bases are TGTGCCAGCAGCTTGGGACTACCTGTCGGGGAGACCCAGTACTTC.

This rearrangement joins TRBV7-9 to TRBJ1-2; D is unresolved. The CDR3 totals 12 residues. Trimming took off 0 bases at V and 3 bases at J, with 2 bases between the two ends. CDR1 is SEHNR and CDR2 is FQNEAQ in the germline V gene (reference sequence). DNA for the CDR3: TGTGCCAGCAGCTTAGCTTACTATGGCTACACCTTC. Its translation is CASSLAYYGYTF.

The chain employs TRBV5-8 and TRBJ1-1; 8 nucleotides line up with TRBD1. This CDR3 has 16 amino acids. V was pared by 0 bases and J by 5 bases, with 9 bases of the junction left unmatched. Germline CDR1 SGHTS, CDR2 YDEGEE. The CDR3 reads CASSLDLRGQGTEAFF. The CDR3 DNA sequence: TGTGCCAGCAGCTTGGATTTACGCGGACAGGGAACTGAAGCTTTCTTT.

The rearrangement links TRBV23-1 to TRBJ2-7, with 10 bases aligning to TRBD2. TRBV23-1 is an ORF, with its function uncertain. The V and J ends lost 6 bases and 3 bases, in that order; junction bases with no gene match: 8. The CDR3 sequence is 15 residues long. This chain's CDR3 is CASSPSGGLLYEQYF. In DNA, the CDR3 is TGCGCCAGCAGCCCTAGCGGGGGCCTTCTCTACGAGCAGTACTTC.

The V call is TRBV27, the J call TRBJ2-7, with D tentatively TRBD1 or TRBD2 (5 bases each). The CDR3 is 14 amino acids. V was shortened by 4 bases and J by 4 bases, with 14 bases between the two germline ends. Germline V gene data show CDR1 as MNHEY and CDR2 as SMNVEV (reference sequence). The CDR3 DNA sequence: TGTGCCAGCAGTTCCCGCCCGGGGCCATACGAGCAGTACTTC. Protein sequence: CASSSRPGPYEQYF.

The V call is TRBV6-1, the J call TRBJ2-7, with 9 bases aligning to TRBD1. V was pared by 3 bases and J by 4 bases, with 4 bases of the junction left unmatched. Germline assignment: CDR1 MNHNS and CDR2 SASEGT. This CDR3 comprises 14 residues. The CDR3 loop is CASSETGGIYEQYF. The CDR3 DNA follows: TGTGCCAGCAGTGAGACAGGGGGAATTTACGAGCAGTACTTC.

The gene calls are TRBV10-3 and TRBJ2-5, with D unclear. The length of the CDR3 is 15 residues. Trimming stripped 2 bases from V and 2 bases from J, with 12 bases between. Per germline, CDR1 ENHRY and CDR2 SYGVKD. CDR3 amino acids: CAISERTTPQETQYF. The CDR3, as DNA: TGTGCCATCAGTGAGCGAACGACTCCGCAAGAGACCCAGTACTTC.

The table lists this clone with a few counts. J is TRBJ2-7 and V is TRBV9, with 7 bases fitting TRBD1. CDR1 SGDLS and CDR2 YYNGEE come from the germline V gene. This CDR3 has 15 amino acids. Trimming took 3 bases from V and 1 from J; bases not matched to a gene: 7. CDR3: CASSEGTALSYEQYF. CDR3 DNA: TGTGCCAGCAGCGAAGGGACAGCGCTTTCCTACGAGCAGTACTTC. Using reference TRBV9 and TRBJ2-7 for the parts outside the CDR3, the full variable domain is DSGVTQTPKHLITATGQRVTLRCSPRSGDLSVYWYQQSLDQGLQFLIQYYNGEERAKGNILERFSAQQFPDLHSELNLSSLELGDSALYFCASSEGTALSYEQYFGPGTRLTVT.

J is TRBJ2-1 and V is TRBV2; a possible D gene is TRBD1 (6 bases). Germline CDR1 and CDR2: SNHLY and FYNNEI. The CDR3 has 14 amino acids. V was shortened by 2 bases and J by 8 bases, with 13 bases between the two germline ends. The CDR3: CASSEQGSGDEQFF. CDR3 nucleotide sequence: TGTGCCAGCAGTGAACAGGGGTCTGGGGATGAGCAGTTCTTC. The full variable domain, rest sourced from reference TRBV2 and TRBJ2-1, is EPEVTQTPSHQVTQMGQEVILRCVPISNHLYFYWYRQILGQKVEFLVSFYNNEISEKSEIFDDQFSVERPDGSNFTLKIRSTKLEDSAMYFCASSEQGSGDEQFFGPGTRLTVL.

J is TRBJ2-1 and V is TRBV15; 10 bases map to TRBD2. The CDR3 sequence is 14 residues long. V trimming: 6 bases; J trimming: 4 bases; junction bases outside the gene matches: 3. Per the germline V gene, CDR1 is LNHNV and CDR2 is YYDKDF (reference sequence). CDR3 in DNA: TGTGCCACCAGTTGGACTAGCGGATACAATGAGCAGTTCTTC. Its protein product is CATSWTSGYNEQFF.

The count of this clone is one. The chain uses TRBV5-1 and TRBJ2-2; no definite D call. The V gene's germline CDR1 is SGHRS and CDR2 YFSETQ. The CDR3 loop spans 13 amino acids. Trimming pared 1 base from V and 0 bases from J, leaving 1 base between. CDR3 coding DNA: TGCGCCAGCAGCTTGACGAACACCGGGGAGCTGTTTTTT. As protein: CASSLTNTGELFF.

The chain couples TRBV4-2 to TRBJ1-2, with TRBD1 matching 9 bases. The CDR3 is made up of 16 amino acids. After removal of 5 bases from V and 7 bases from J, the junction contained 14 bases not matched to a gene. CDR1 is LGHNA and CDR2 is YNFKEQ in the germline V gene. The CDR3 DNA reads as TGTGCCAGCAGCGTAACAGGGGGCGAGTCAAGGGGTGGCTACACCTTC. It translates to CASSVTGGESRGGYTF.

The V gene is TRBV15, the J gene TRBJ1-4, with D perhaps TRBD1 (5 bases). From germline, CDR1 is LNHNV and CDR2 YYDKDF (reference sequence). This CDR3 has 16 amino acids. V lost 4 bases to trimming and J lost 4 bases, with 16 bases between them. CDR3 region: CATSTPQSGNNEKLFF. CDR3 in DNA: TGTGCCACCAGCACCCCACAATCAGGGAATAATGAAAAACTGTTTTTT.

A remark on this clone: This CDR3 is also generated by other DNA sequences in the sample. The chain carries TRBV19 and TRBJ2-1, with a possible D match to TRBD2 (6 bases). CDR3 length equals 13 residues. Germline V lookup: CDR1 LNHDA, CDR2 SQIVND (reference sequence). Between the trimmed V and J ends, which lost 3 bases and 10 bases, there was a span of 13 bases. The CDR3 region has the DNA TGTGCCAGTAGTATCCGGACAAGCGGGGAGCAGTTCTTC. Protein product: CASSIRTSGEQFF.

This rearrangement joins TRBV6-9 to TRBJ1-6; TRBD1 agrees at 11 bases. V was pared by 6 bases and J by 5 bases, with 12 bases of the junction left unmatched. Germline assignment: CDR1 MNHGY and CDR2 SVAAGI. The CDR3 loop spans 18 amino acids. CDR3 in amino acids: CASRLQPGQGGHNSPLHF. CDR3 sequence (DNA): TGTGCCAGCAGACTCCAACCGGGACAGGGGGGACATAATTCACCCCTCCACTTT.